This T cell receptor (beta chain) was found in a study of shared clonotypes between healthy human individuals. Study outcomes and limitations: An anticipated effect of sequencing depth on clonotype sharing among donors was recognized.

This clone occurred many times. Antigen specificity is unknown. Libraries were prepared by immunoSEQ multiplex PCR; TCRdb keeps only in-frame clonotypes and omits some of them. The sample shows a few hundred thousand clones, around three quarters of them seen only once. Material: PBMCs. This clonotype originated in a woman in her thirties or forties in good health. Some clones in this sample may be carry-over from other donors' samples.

CDR3 DNA: TGTGCCAGCAGTTACTCAAGCTCTACAATAAAAAAACTGTTTTTT. This codes for CASSYSSSTIKKLFF. V and J are TRBV6-5 and TRBJ1-4; D remains ambiguous. V was trimmed by 0 bases and J by 9 bases, leaving 14 bases between them. The V gene's germline CDR1 is MNHEY and CDR2 SVGAGI. CDR3 length equals 15 residues.